The clone carrying this T cell receptor beta chain was detected a few times. There were TCR beta CDR3 regions amplified from RNA transcripts. The TCR CDR3 first-round RT-PCR relied on the HTBI primer set. TCRdb re-derived calls from the multiplex PCR reads in MiXCR, one entry per CDR3 protein. The data hold 500,000 to 650,000 distinct CDR3 sequences, with less than 15% observed a single time. This specimen belongs to a study of T cells in Graves' hyperthyroidism and ophthalmopathy. About the research overall: The blood sample was taken at first diagnosis, before treatment began.

Stable Graves' hyperthyroidism denoted no ophthalmopathy progression over 18 months. Based on clinical symptoms, serum thyroxine and TRAb, thyroid ultrasound and orbital computed tomography, diagnoses were reached. More than 9.5 ml fresh peripheral blood yielded the PBMCs. In germline, CDR1 is SGHTA, CDR2 FQGNSA. The CDR3 consists of 15 residues. V gave up 2 bases and J gave up 8 bases, with 15 bases separating them. Material: blood. The chain carries TRBV7-2 and TRBJ1-4; TRBD1 is a possible D gene (5 bases). This receptor was obtained from a woman between 40 and 55 years old with Graves' hyperthyroidism. CDR3 DNA sequence: TGTGCCAGCAGCTTAAAGGGTGGGGGAGGAGAAAAACTGTTTTTT. As protein: CASSLKGGGGEKLFF. Drawing the rest from reference TRBV7-2 and TRBJ1-4, the complete variable domain is GAGVSQSPSNKVTEKGKDVELRCDPISGHTALYWYRQSLGQGLEFLIYFQGNSAPDKSGLPSDRFSAERTGGSVSTLTIQRTQQEDSAVYLCASSLKGGGGEKLFFGSGTQLSVL.